The clone carrying this T cell receptor beta chain has just a few counts. Its antigen is not identified. Per the germline V gene, CDR1 is SQVTM and CDR2 is ANQGSEA. There are 13 residues in the CDR3. With 4 bases removed from V and 5 bases from J, the gap between germline ends came to 13 bases. These data belong to a study of T cell repertoires in cytomegalovirus infection. In the study overall: Matching HLA type, along with CMV infection, was indicated by public TCR beta signatures. Study-wide results and limits: In two of eight donors, the top clonotype was HLA-C-restricted CMV-specific. Totalled public TCR beta family frequency picked out people who carried CMV plus the relevant HLA.

TCRdb reanalysed the reads using MiXCR and keeps one entry per CDR3 protein. The table records hundreds of thousands of distinct CDR3 sequences, more than 8% of them present only once. The sequence was collected from a human donor in good health (CMV status not recorded). Some clones in this sample may be carry-over from other donors' samples. The rearrangement uses TRBV29-1 and TRBJ2-3, with D possibly TRBD2 on 6 matching bases. Material for sequencing was PBMCs. The CDR3 DNA sequence: TGCAGCGTTGGACGGGGGACGGGAGATACGCAGTATTTT. The encoded protein is CSVGRGTGDTQYF.